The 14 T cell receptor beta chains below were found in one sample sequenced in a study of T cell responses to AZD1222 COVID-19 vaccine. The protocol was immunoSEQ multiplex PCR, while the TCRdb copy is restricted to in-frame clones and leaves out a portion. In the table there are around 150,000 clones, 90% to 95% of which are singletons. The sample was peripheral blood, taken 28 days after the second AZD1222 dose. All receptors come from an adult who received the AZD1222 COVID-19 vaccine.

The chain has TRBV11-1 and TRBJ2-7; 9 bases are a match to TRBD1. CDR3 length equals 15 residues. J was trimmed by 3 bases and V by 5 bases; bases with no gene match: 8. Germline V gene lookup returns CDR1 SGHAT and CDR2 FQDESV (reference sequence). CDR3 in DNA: TGTGCCAGCAGCCCCCCGGACAGGGGTTTCTACGAGCAGTACTTC. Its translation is CASSPPDRGFYEQYF.

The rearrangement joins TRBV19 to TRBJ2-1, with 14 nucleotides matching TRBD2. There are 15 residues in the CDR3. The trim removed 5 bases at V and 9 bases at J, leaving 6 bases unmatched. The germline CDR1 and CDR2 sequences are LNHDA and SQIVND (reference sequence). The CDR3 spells CASSRLAGGFGEQFF. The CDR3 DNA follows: TGTGCCAGTAGTCGACTAGCGGGAGGGTTCGGTGAGCAGTTCTTC.

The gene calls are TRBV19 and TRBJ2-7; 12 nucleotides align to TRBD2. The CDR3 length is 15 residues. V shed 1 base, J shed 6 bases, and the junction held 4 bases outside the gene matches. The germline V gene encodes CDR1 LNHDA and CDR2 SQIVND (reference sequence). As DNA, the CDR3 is TGTGCCAGTAGTATAGCGGCTAGCGGGAGGGGCGAGCAGTACTTC. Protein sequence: CASSIAASGRGEQYF.

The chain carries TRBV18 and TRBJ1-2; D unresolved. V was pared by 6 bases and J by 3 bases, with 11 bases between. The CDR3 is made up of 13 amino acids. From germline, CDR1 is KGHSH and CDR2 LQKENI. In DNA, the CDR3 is TGTGCCAGCTCTCTCTCGGAGGACTATGGCTACACCTTC. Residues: CASSLSEDYGYTF.

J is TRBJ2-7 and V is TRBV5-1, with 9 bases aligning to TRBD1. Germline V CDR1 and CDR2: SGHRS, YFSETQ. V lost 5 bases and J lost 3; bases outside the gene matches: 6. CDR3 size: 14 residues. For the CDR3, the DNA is TGCGCCAGCAGTTATGACAGGGGGTACTACGAGCAGTACTTC. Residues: CASSYDRGYYEQYF.

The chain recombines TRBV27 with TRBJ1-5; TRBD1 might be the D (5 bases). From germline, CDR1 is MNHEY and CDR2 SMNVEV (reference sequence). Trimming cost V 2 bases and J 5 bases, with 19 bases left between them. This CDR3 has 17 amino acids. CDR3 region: CASSLPYRDLGDQPQHF. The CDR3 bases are TGTGCCAGCAGTTTACCTTACCGGGACCTTGGCGATCAGCCCCAGCATTTT.

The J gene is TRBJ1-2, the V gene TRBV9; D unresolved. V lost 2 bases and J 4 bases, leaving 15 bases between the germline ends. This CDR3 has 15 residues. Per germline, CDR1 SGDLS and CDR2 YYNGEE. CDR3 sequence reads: CASSVQLDPIYGYTF. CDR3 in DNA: TGTGCCAGCAGCGTCCAACTTGACCCTATCTATGGCTACACCTTC.

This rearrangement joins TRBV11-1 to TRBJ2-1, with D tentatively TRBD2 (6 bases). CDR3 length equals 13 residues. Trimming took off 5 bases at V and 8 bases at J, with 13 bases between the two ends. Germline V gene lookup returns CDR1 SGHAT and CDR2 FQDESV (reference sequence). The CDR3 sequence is CASSTTRVDEQFF. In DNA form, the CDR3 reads TGTGCCAGCAGCACGACTAGGGTGGATGAGCAGTTCTTC.

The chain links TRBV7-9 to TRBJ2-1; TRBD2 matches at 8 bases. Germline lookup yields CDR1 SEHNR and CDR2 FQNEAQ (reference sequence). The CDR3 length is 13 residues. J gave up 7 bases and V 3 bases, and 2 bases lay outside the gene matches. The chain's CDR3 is CASSFASGNEQFF. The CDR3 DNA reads TGTGCCAGCAGCTTTGCTAGCGGGAATGAGCAGTTCTTC.

CDR3: CASSGRPMTVPLQETQYF. Here the CDR3 DNA reads TGTGCCAGCAGTGGCCGCCCTATGACAGTCCCGTTGCAAGAGACCCAGTACTTC. This chain connects TRBV2 to TRBJ2-5; perhaps TRBD1 as D (5 bases). Germline values: CDR1 SNHLY, CDR2 FYNNEI. With 4 bases removed from V and 2 bases from J, the gap between germline ends came to 23 bases. This CDR3 spans 18 amino acids.

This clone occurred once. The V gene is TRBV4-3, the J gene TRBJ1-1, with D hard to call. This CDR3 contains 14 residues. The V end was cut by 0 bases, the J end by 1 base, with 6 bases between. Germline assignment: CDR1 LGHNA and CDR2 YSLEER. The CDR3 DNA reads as TGCGCCAGCAGCCAAGATCACCAGAACACTGAAGCTTTCTTT. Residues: CASSQDHQNTEAFF.

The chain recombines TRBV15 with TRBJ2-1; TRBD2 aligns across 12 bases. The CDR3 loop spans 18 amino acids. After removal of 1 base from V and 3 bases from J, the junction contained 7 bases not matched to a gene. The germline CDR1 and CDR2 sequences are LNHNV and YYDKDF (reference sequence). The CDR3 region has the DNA TGTGCCACCAGCAGAGGCAACGGACTAGCGGGGAACTACAATGAGCAGTTCTTC. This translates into CATSRGNGLAGNYNEQFF.

CDR3 in DNA: TGTGCCAGCAGCTCACATCGGGGAGGCGAGCGACATGAGCAGTTCTTC. Protein product: CASSSHRGGERHEQFF. The J gene is TRBJ2-1, the V gene TRBV7-9; a possible D gene is TRBD2 (6 bases). Germline CDR1 SEHNR, CDR2 FQNEAQ (reference sequence). The CDR3 is 16 residues long. V lost 4 bases and J 8 bases, leaving 21 bases between the germline ends.

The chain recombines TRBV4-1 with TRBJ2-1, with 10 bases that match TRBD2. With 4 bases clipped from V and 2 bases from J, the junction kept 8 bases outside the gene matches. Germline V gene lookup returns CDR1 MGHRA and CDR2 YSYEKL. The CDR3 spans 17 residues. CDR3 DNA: TGCGCCAGCAGCCCGAGCCTAGCGGGAGTGACCTACAATGAGCAGTTCTTC. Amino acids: CASSPSLAGVTYNEQFF.